The present T cell receptor beta chain was sequenced within a study of blood T cell repertoires in COVID-19. The junction had 6 bases not matched to a gene; V was cut back by 4 bases and J by 3 bases. CDR3 size: 17 residues. CDR1 SGHRS and CDR2 YFSETQ come from the germline V gene. Clones were sequenced by immunoSEQ multiplex PCR, and TCRdb holds only the in-frame ones, with some missing. The table includes about 140,000 clones, over 80% detected once. The V gene is TRBV5-1, the J gene TRBJ2-1; 14 nucleotides match TRBD2. The clonotype originates from a young man with COVID-19, enrolled during active disease. The sample consisted of peripheral blood. The CDR3 protein is CASSPGTSGSVYNEQFF. CDR3 nucleotide sequence: TGCGCCAGCAGCCCCGGGACTAGCGGGAGTGTCTACAATGAGCAGTTCTTC. Supplemented by reference TRBV5-1 and TRBJ2-1, the full variable domain reads KAGVTQTPRYLIKTRGQQVTLSCSPISGHRSVSWYQQTPGQGLQFLFEYFSETQRNKGNFPGRFSGRQFSNSRSEMNVSTLELGDSALYLCASSPGTSGSVYNEQFFGPGTRLTVL.